The present entry profiles one T cell receptor (beta chain) with its context. Only in-frame clones appear in the TCRdb table, and some are missing; sequencing was by immunoSEQ multiplex PCR. The data contain 150,000 or so clones, 85% to 90% of them singletons. The CDR3 spans 17 residues. Per germline, CDR1 SEHNR and CDR2 FQNEAQ (reference sequence). J gave up 1 base and V 0 bases, and 4 bases lay outside the gene matches. This specimen comes from a study of blood T cell repertoires in COVID-19. Study background: The origin of the acute and convalescent COVID-19 samples was the United States, Italy and Spain.

This TCR was recovered from a man aged 55-75 years with active or convalescent COVID-19. The V gene is TRBV7-9, the J gene TRBJ2-1; 9 bases match TRBD2. Specimen: peripheral blood. CDR3 coding DNA: TGTGCCAGCAGCTTAGCCGGTCTAGCGGGATCCTACAATGAGCAGTTCTTC. It translates to CASSLAGLAGSYNEQFF.